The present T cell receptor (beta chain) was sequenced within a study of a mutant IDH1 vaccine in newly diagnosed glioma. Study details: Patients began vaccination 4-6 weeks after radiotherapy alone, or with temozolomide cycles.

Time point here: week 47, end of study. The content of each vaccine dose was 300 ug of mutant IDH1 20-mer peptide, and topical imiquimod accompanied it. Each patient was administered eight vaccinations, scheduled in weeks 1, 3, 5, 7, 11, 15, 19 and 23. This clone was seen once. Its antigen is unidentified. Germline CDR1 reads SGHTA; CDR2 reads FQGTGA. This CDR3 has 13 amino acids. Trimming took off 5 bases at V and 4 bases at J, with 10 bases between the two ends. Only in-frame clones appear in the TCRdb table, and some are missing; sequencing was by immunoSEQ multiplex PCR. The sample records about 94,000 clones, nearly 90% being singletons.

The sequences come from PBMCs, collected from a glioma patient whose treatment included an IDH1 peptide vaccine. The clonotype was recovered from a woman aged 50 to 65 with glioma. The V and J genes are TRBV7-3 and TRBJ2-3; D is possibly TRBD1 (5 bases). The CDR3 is CASSPDSSDTQYF. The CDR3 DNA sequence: TGTGCCAGCAGCCCCGACAGTTCAGATACGCAGTATTTT. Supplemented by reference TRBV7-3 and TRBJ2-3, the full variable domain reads GAGVSQTPSNKVTEKGKYVELRCDPISGHTALYWYRQSLGQGPEFLIYFQGTGAADDSGLPNDRFFAVRPEGSVSTLKIQRTERGDSAVYLCASSPDSSDTQYFGPGTRLTVL.